This T cell receptor beta chain was documented in a study of OX40 agonist ivuxolimab in advanced cancers. About the study as a whole: Ivuxolimab was an agonistic, fully human IgG2 monoclonal antibody directed against OX40 (CD134), a costimulatory receptor. Prior anti-PD-1, anti-PD-L1 or anti-CTLA-4 therapy was permitted, and checkpoint inhibitors had been received by less than 45% of dose-escalation patients. Peripheral TCRbeta sequencing was intended to test whether TCR sequence diversity was altered and clonal T-cell expansion was caused by ivuxolimab. Intravenous ivuxolimab was administered to patients every 2 weeks at six dose levels: 0.01, 0.1, 0.3, 1.5, 3 and 10 mg/kg. In the dose-escalation cohort, 82.7% of patients were male, and the mean age was approximately 55 years, with a range of 23 to 79. The paper reports the monotherapy dose-escalation portion (N of about 50 patients) of the phase I ivuxolimab trial. Among the approximately 50 dose-escalation patients, some 20 had hepatocellular carcinoma, approximately 15 melanoma, 9 renal cell carcinoma and 9 head and neck cancer. Partial responses occurred in three dose-escalation patients, of whom one had hepatocellular carcinoma and two had cutaneous melanoma. What the authors observed across the whole study: At doses of 0.1 to 3.0 mg/kg, clonal expansion of both CD4+ and CD8+ blood T cells was observed from baseline to week 6. On average, CD8+ T cells showed more expanded clones than CD4+ T cells after ivuxolimab. In the 0.1-3.0 mg/kg groups, partial responders were among the patients with the lowest normalized peripheral clonal expansion, particularly in CD8+ T cells. Low levels of normalized T-cell clonal expansion were also seen in some patients who did not respond. Which antigens the clonally expanded peripheral T cells were specific for was not determined.

Genomic DNA was extracted from sorted cells for sequencing of the TCRbeta CDR3 region. The immunoSEQ Assay was used to sequence the TCRbeta CDR3 regions. TCRdb obtained this table from immuneACCESS and retained in-frame rearrangements with V and J assigned. These tables miss some clones; where compared with another copy, unresolved V genes account for less than half of the shortfall, and the remainder is unexplained. The sample yields roughly 59,000 clones; 65% to 85% were counted once. The ten largest clones add up to roughly 0.99% of the sample. The germline V gene supplies CDR1 SGHTS and CDR2 YDEGEE. From the cysteine through the phenylalanine, the CDR3 covers 11 amino acids. Kept here is only the CDR3 DNA, which spans 33 bases and is read in frame from base 1. The V and J ends are trimmed by 6 bases and 4 bases, leaving 8 bases between them. Notes on this clone: What antigen it recognizes has not been identified. No much larger clone exists at a distance of one base, and base qualities are not known.

Patients with a history of autoimmune disease or receiving systemic immunosuppression were excluded from the trial. Peripheral blood for TCR sequencing was drawn from every dose cohort at baseline, at cycle 4 day 1 and at cycle 7 day 1. Samples were obtained from an open-label, multicenter, first-in-human phase I dose-escalation trial of ivuxolimab. Adults with locally advanced or metastatic melanoma, renal cell, hepatocellular, or head and neck squamous cell carcinoma were enrolled in the trial. Before TCR sequencing, CD4+ T cells and CD8+ T cells were sorted from peripheral blood as separate populations.

This sequence uses TRBV5-8 and TRBJ2-7; the D gene assignment is ambiguous. The sequence came from an adult with an advanced solid tumor such as melanoma, head and neck, liver or kidney cancer. Sequencing was performed on CD4+ or CD8+ T cells sorted from blood, taken in a trial of the OX40 agonist ivuxolimab. The CDR3 loop reads CASTLRYEQYF. The DNA sequence is given as TGTGCCAGCACCCTGAGGTACGAGCAGTACTTC.